This T cell receptor beta chain appears in the sequencing data of a study of blood T cell repertoires in COVID-19. On the study more broadly: In each case, the material was cDNA or gDNA derived from T cells, B-cell-depleted T cells, or PBMCs.

Original processing notes: Cell counts per sample came from amplifying reference gene primers. Assay used: immunoSEQ multiplex PCR; TCRdb lists only in-frame clones, some missing. V and J calls and clone size are those listed in that table; D and trimming were worked out from the DNA. The sample has 150,000 to 200,000 clones; roughly three quarters are singletons. This clone was observed once. Germline lookup yields CDR1 LGHDT and CDR2 YNNKEL (reference sequence). Trimming shortened V by 4 bases and J by 1 base, and 10 bases separated the two germline ends. CDR3 length: 14 amino acids. Sequenced input: peripheral blood. This chain connects TRBV3-1 (or the pseudogene TRBV3-2) to TRBJ1-1, with no clear D. The sequence came from a woman aged 40 to 55 with COVID-19, enrolled during active disease. This chain's CDR3 is CASSLREKNTEAFF. The CDR3 nucleotides read TGTGCCAGCAGCCTGAGGGAGAAGAACACTGAAGCTTTCTTT.